Listed below are T cell receptor beta chains from one sample, sequenced in a study of cytomegalovirus exposure and HLA in healthy donors. Sequenced by immunoSEQ multiplex PCR; TCRdb stores in-frame clones only, minus some. Here the sample spans 53,000 or so clones, approximately 75% being singletons. The sample consisted of PBMCs. Receptors originate from a man younger than 40 in good health and CMV-seropositive. The CDR3 runs from the conserved cysteine through the conserved F or W. The order of the fields is D gene, clone size, J gene, V gene, CDR3 protein, CDR3 DNA. The D gene is left open where the match is weak. The size of a clone is reported for some rows only, either as once, few or many, or as a class for expanded clones.

D gene: NA; clone size: NA; J gene: TRBJ1-6; V gene: TRBV2; CDR3 protein: CASSDGSGNSPLHF; CDR3 DNA: TGTGCCAGCAGTGACGGGAGCGGTAATTCACCCCTCCACTTT
D gene: NA; clone size: NA; J gene: TRBJ2-7; V gene: TRBV28; CDR3 protein: CASSPRGYRYEQYF; CDR3 DNA: TGTGCCAGCAGCCCCCGGGGGTACCGCTACGAGCAGTACTTC
D gene: TRBD2; clone size: once; J gene: TRBJ2-7; V gene: TRBV6-6; CDR3 protein: CASSLGSGAPYEQYF; CDR3 DNA: TGTGCCAGCAGCCTGGGCAGCGGGGCGCCCTACGAGCAGTACTTC
D gene: NA; clone size: NA; J gene: TRBJ1-1; V gene: TRBV15; CDR3 protein: CATSRVLNTEAFF; CDR3 DNA: TGTGCCACCAGCAGAGTATTGAACACTGAAGCTTTCTTT
D gene: NA; clone size: few; J gene: TRBJ1-1; V gene: TRBV6-1; CDR3 protein: CASSPGQTNTEAFF; CDR3 DNA: TGTGCCAGCAGCCCCGGACAGACAAACACTGAAGCTTTCTTT
D gene: TRBD2; clone size: NA; J gene: TRBJ2-5; V gene: TRBV5-1; CDR3 protein: CASSSTTSGFETQYF; CDR3 DNA: TGCGCCAGCAGCTCGACAACTAGCGGGTTTGAGACCCAGTACTTC
D gene: TRBD1; clone size: few; J gene: TRBJ2-2; V gene: TRBV5-4; CDR3 protein: CASSHRTGRTGELFF; CDR3 DNA: TGTGCCAGCAGCCACAGGACAGGGCGCACCGGGGAGCTGTTTTTT
D gene: NA; clone size: NA; J gene: TRBJ2-5; V gene: TRBV29-1; CDR3 protein: CSGSQGSETQYF; CDR3 DNA: TGCAGCGGATCACAGGGTTCAGAGACCCAGTACTTC
D gene: NA; clone size: NA; J gene: TRBJ2-7; V gene: TRBV29-1; CDR3 protein: CSVAIDRTLNF; CDR3 DNA: TGCAGCGTTGCCATAGACAGGACCCTGAACTTC
D gene: NA; clone size: NA; J gene: TRBJ2-5; V gene: TRBV5-1; CDR3 protein: CASSLAGETQYF; CDR3 DNA: TGCGCCAGCAGCTTGGCGGGGGAGACCCAGTACTTC
D gene: NA; clone size: NA; J gene: TRBJ2-3; V gene: TRBV4-3; CDR3 protein: CASSQRAVFTDTQYF; CDR3 DNA: TGCGCCAGCAGCCAGAGGGCGGTCTTCACAGATACGCAGTATTTT
D gene: TRBD2; clone size: few; J gene: TRBJ2-5; V gene: TRBV7-3; CDR3 protein: CASTRERGGEETQYF; CDR3 DNA: TGTGCCAGCACCCGGGAGCGGGGGGGCGAAGAGACCCAGTACTTC
D gene: NA; clone size: NA; J gene: TRBJ1-3; V gene: TRBV29-1; CDR3 protein: CSVETYRSSGNTIYF; CDR3 DNA: TGCAGCGTTGAAACCTACAGAAGCTCTGGAAACACCATATATTTT
D gene: TRBD2; clone size: NA; J gene: TRBJ2-7; V gene: TRBV6-4; CDR3 protein: CASSYPGASGGYEQYF; CDR3 DNA: TGTGCCAGCAGTTACCCCGGGGCTAGCGGGGGCTACGAGCAGTACTTC
D gene: TRBD1; clone size: NA; J gene: TRBJ2-1; V gene: TRBV6-5; CDR3 protein: CASSYSDRVDNEQFF; CDR3 DNA: TGTGCCAGCAGCTACTCGGACAGGGTCGACAATGAGCAGTTCTTC
D gene: TRBD1; clone size: NA; J gene: TRBJ2-1; V gene: TRBV30; CDR3 protein: CAWRRQGAKGEQFF; CDR3 DNA: TGTGCCTGGAGAAGGCAGGGGGCAAAGGGTGAGCAGTTCTTC
D gene: NA; clone size: NA; J gene: TRBJ2-5; V gene: TRBV18; CDR3 protein: CASSPRARDQETQYF; CDR3 DNA: TGTGCCAGCTCACCTCGGGCACGGGATCAAGAGACCCAGTACTTC
D gene: TRBD1; clone size: NA; J gene: TRBJ2-5; V gene: TRBV4-3; CDR3 protein: CASSPRQGMARWETQYF; CDR3 DNA: TGCGCCAGCAGCCCACGACAGGGAATGGCTAGGTGGGAGACCCAGTACTTC
D gene: TRBD2; clone size: NA; J gene: TRBJ2-5; V gene: TRBV30; CDR3 protein: CASRGGGTQYF; CDR3 DNA: TGTGCCTCGCGGGGGGGCGGGACCCAGTACTTC
D gene: NA; clone size: NA; J gene: TRBJ2-1; V gene: TRBV4-3; CDR3 protein: CASSQDYQGSYNEQFF; CDR3 DNA: TGCGCCAGCAGCCAAGATTATCAGGGGTCCTACAATGAGCAGTTCTTC
D gene: NA; clone size: NA; J gene: TRBJ2-1; V gene: TRBV7-8; CDR3 protein: CASSLPPARGQFF; CDR3 DNA: TGTGCCAGCAGCTTACCGCCAGCCAGGGGGCAGTTCTTC
D gene: NA; clone size: few; J gene: TRBJ1-1; V gene: TRBV30; CDR3 protein: CAWIQLGLNTEAFF; CDR3 DNA: TGTGCCTGGATCCAACTAGGTCTTAACACTGAAGCTTTCTTT
D gene: TRBD2; clone size: NA; J gene: TRBJ2-1; V gene: TRBV28; CDR3 protein: CASSLSRGGVNEQFF; CDR3 DNA: TGTGCCAGCAGCCTGTCCCGGGGGGGCGTCAATGAGCAGTTCTTC
D gene: NA; clone size: NA; J gene: TRBJ1-3; V gene: TRBV18; CDR3 protein: CASSPTRGLENTIYF; CDR3 DNA: TGTGCCAGCTCACCAACGCGGGGCTTGGAAAACACCATATATTTT
D gene: NA; clone size: NA; J gene: TRBJ1-3; V gene: TRBV7-8; CDR3 protein: CASSPTNPTGSGNTIYF; CDR3 DNA: TGTGCCAGCAGCCCCACTAATCCTACAGGGTCTGGAAACACCATATATTTT
D gene: NA; clone size: NA; J gene: TRBJ1-2; V gene: TRBV18; CDR3 protein: CASSPHRDTGYTF; CDR3 DNA: TGTGCCAGCTCACCACACCGGGACACTGGCTACACCTTC
D gene: NA; clone size: NA; J gene: TRBJ1-6; V gene: TRBV7-2; CDR3 protein: CASSFGQGSSPLHF; CDR3 DNA: TGTGCCAGCAGCTTTGGGCAGGGAAGTTCACCCCTCCACTTT
D gene: NA; clone size: NA; J gene: TRBJ1-1; V gene: TRBV6-5; CDR3 protein: CASKHWNTEAFF; CDR3 DNA: TGTGCCAGCAAACATTGGAACACTGAAGCTTTCTTT
D gene: NA; clone size: NA; J gene: TRBJ2-1; V gene: TRBV27; CDR3 protein: CASGTEGRGYNEQFF; CDR3 DNA: TGTGCCAGCGGAACAGAGGGAAGAGGCTACAATGAGCAGTTCTTC
D gene: TRBD2; clone size: NA; J gene: TRBJ2-3; V gene: TRBV6-1; CDR3 protein: CASSEVRGGSTDTQYF; CDR3 DNA: TGTGCCAGCAGTGAAGTGCGGGGGGGCAGCACAGATACGCAGTATTTT
D gene: NA; clone size: few; J gene: TRBJ2-2; V gene: TRBV28; CDR3 protein: CASSPLGELFF; CDR3 DNA: TGTGCCAGCAGTCCCCTCGGGGAGCTGTTTTTT
D gene: TRBD1; clone size: NA; J gene: TRBJ1-2; V gene: TRBV7-3; CDR3 protein: CASSRTGQGESGYTF; CDR3 DNA: TGTGCCAGCAGCCGAACCGGACAGGGAGAGAGTGGCTACACCTTC
D gene: NA; clone size: NA; J gene: TRBJ2-5; V gene: TRBV10-3; CDR3 protein: CAISESGGAGETQYF; CDR3 DNA: TGTGCCATCAGTGAGTCTGGGGGGGCCGGGGAGACCCAGTACTTC
D gene: TRBD2; clone size: NA; J gene: TRBJ2-3; V gene: TRBV7-2; CDR3 protein: CASRQTSGGNTDTQYF; CDR3 DNA: TGTGCCAGCAGGCAGACTAGCGGGGGGAACACAGATACGCAGTATTTT
D gene: NA; clone size: NA; J gene: TRBJ2-6; V gene: TRBV2; CDR3 protein: CASSGGGANVLTF; CDR3 DNA: TGTGCCAGCAGTGGAGGTGGGGCCAACGTCCTGACTTTC
D gene: NA; clone size: once; J gene: TRBJ2-7; V gene: TRBV5-1; CDR3 protein: CASSLAAAISYEQYF; CDR3 DNA: TGCGCCAGCAGCTTGGCCGCCGCTATCTCCTACGAGCAGTACTTC
D gene: TRBD2; clone size: NA; J gene: TRBJ2-5; V gene: TRBV9; CDR3 protein: CASSVGSAGVEETQYF; CDR3 DNA: TGTGCCAGCAGCGTAGGGTCAGCGGGGGTTGAGGAGACCCAGTACTTC
D gene: NA; clone size: NA; J gene: TRBJ1-6; V gene: TRBV7-2; CDR3 protein: CASSLRTPSSPLHF; CDR3 DNA: TGTGCCAGCAGCTTAAGGACACCATCTTCACCCCTCCACTTT
D gene: NA; clone size: NA; J gene: TRBJ1-1; V gene: TRBV9; CDR3 protein: CASSATGEAFF; CDR3 DNA: TGTGCCAGCAGCGCTACAGGTGAAGCTTTCTTT
D gene: NA; clone size: NA; J gene: TRBJ1-2; V gene: TRBV7-3; CDR3 protein: CASSSTGSSGYTF; CDR3 DNA: TGTGCCAGCAGCTCGACAGGCTCCTCGGGCTACACCTTC
D gene: NA; clone size: NA; J gene: TRBJ2-5; V gene: TRBV28; CDR3 protein: CASSYPRETQYF; CDR3 DNA: TGTGCCAGCAGCTACCCCCGGGAGACCCAGTACTTC
D gene: NA; clone size: NA; J gene: TRBJ1-2; V gene: TRBV2; CDR3 protein: CASIWTVVMGDYGYTF; CDR3 DNA: TGTGCCAGCATATGGACAGTCGTCATGGGCGACTATGGCTACACCTTC
D gene: NA; clone size: NA; J gene: TRBJ2-7; V gene: TRBV4-3; CDR3 protein: CASSQDWAGPSYEQYF; CDR3 DNA: TGCGCCAGCAGCCAAGATTGGGCAGGCCCTTCCTACGAGCAGTACTTC
D gene: NA; clone size: few; J gene: TRBJ1-5; V gene: TRBV6-5; CDR3 protein: CASSPERFQPQHF; CDR3 DNA: TGTGCCAGCAGTCCGGAGCGTTTTCAGCCCCAGCATTTT
D gene: NA; clone size: few; J gene: TRBJ1-5; V gene: TRBV28; CDR3 protein: CASSLSGQPQHF; CDR3 DNA: TGTGCCAGCAGTTTGTCGGGGCAGCCCCAGCATTTT
D gene: TRBD1; clone size: NA; J gene: TRBJ1-2; V gene: TRBV7-9; CDR3 protein: CSSSFFGDRVYTF; CDR3 DNA: TGTTCCAGCAGCTTCTTTGGGGACAGAGTCTACACCTTC
D gene: NA; clone size: NA; J gene: TRBJ1-5; V gene: TRBV4-1; CDR3 protein: CASSQGEEDPQHF; CDR3 DNA: TGCGCCAGCAGCCAGGGCGAGGAGGATCCCCAGCATTTT
D gene: TRBD1; clone size: few; J gene: TRBJ1-2; V gene: TRBV7-8; CDR3 protein: CASSFFSAGGVGRGYTF; CDR3 DNA: TGTGCCAGCAGCTTCTTCTCGGCAGGGGGCGTCGGGCGCGGCTACACCTTC
D gene: NA; clone size: NA; J gene: TRBJ1-1; V gene: TRBV7-7; CDR3 protein: CASSPGGVNTEAFF; CDR3 DNA: TGTGCTAGCAGCCCCGGCGGGGTGAACACTGAAGCTTTCTTT
D gene: TRBD2; clone size: few; J gene: TRBJ2-2; V gene: TRBV25-1; CDR3 protein: CASSTLAGAYTGELFF; CDR3 DNA: TGTGCCAGCAGTACTTTAGCGGGGGCCTACACCGGGGAGCTGTTTTTT
D gene: TRBD2; clone size: few; J gene: TRBJ2-1; V gene: TRBV28; CDR3 protein: CASSSLAGAADEQFF; CDR3 DNA: TGTGCCAGCAGTTCCCTAGCGGGGGCTGCCGATGAGCAGTTCTTC
D gene: NA; clone size: NA; J gene: TRBJ1-6; V gene: TRBV19; CDR3 protein: CASKLLRDSPLHF; CDR3 DNA: TGTGCCAGTAAACTTCTTCGGGATTCACCCCTCCACTTT
D gene: NA; clone size: NA; J gene: TRBJ1-1; V gene: TRBV18; CDR3 protein: CASSPGQTEAFF; CDR3 DNA: TGTGCCAGCTCACCTGGACAGACTGAAGCTTTCTTT
D gene: TRBD2; clone size: NA; J gene: TRBJ2-1; V gene: TRBV30; CDR3 protein: CAWSRSGGFYPQFF; CDR3 DNA: TGTGCCTGGAGTAGGAGCGGGGGGTTCTACCCCCAGTTCTTC
D gene: NA; clone size: NA; J gene: TRBJ1-5; V gene: TRBV6-5; CDR3 protein: CASSYSRGRDQPQHF; CDR3 DNA: TGTGCCAGCAGTTACTCGCGGGGCCGGGATCAGCCCCAGCATTTT